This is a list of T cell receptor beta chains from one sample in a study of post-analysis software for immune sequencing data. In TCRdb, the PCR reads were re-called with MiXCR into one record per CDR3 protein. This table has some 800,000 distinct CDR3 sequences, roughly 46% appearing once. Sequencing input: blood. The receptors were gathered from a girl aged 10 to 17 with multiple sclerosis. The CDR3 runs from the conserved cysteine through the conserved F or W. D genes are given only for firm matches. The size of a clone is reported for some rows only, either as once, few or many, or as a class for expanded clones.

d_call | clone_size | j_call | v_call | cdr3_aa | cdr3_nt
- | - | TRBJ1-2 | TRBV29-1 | CSVIREGYTF | TGCAGCGTGATCAGGGAAGGCTACACCTTC
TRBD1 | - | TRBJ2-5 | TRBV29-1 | CSVEVGTEETQYF | TGCAGCGTTGAGGTCGGGACAGAAGAGACCCAGTACTTC
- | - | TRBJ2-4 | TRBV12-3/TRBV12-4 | CASRYLGPEQYF | TGTGCCAGCAGATACCTAGGACCGGAGCAGTACTTC
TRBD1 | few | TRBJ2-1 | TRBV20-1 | CSARDAGTVSHNEQFF | TGCAGTGCTAGAGACGCCGGGACAGTGAGTCACAATGAGCAGTTCTTC
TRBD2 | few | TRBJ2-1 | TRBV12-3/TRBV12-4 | CASSLLVGGRETYNEQFF | TGTGCCAGCAGTTTATTGGTAGGCGGGAGGGAAACCTACAATGAGCAGTTCTTC
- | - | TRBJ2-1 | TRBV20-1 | CSANPGTLPSDEQFF | TGCAGTGCCAACCCCGGGACCCTACCGAGCGATGAGCAGTTCTTC
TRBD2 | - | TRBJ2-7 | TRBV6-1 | CASSEAGLAGGEQYF | TGTGCCAGCAGTGAAGCGGGACTAGCGGGAGGCGAGCAGTACTTC
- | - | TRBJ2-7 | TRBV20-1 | CSARDRPGASEQYF | TGCAGTGCTAGAGATCGGCCGGGGGCGAGCGAGCAGTACTTC
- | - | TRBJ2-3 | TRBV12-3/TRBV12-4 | CAGKWSTDTQYF | TGTGCCGGCAAATGGAGCACAGATACGCAGTATTTT
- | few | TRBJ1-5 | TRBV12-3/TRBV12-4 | CASSSSRDTPSNQPQHF | TGTGCCAGCAGTTCATCCCGGGACACGCCTAGCAATCAGCCCCAGCATTTT
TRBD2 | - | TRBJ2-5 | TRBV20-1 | CSATPGLAGGQETQYF | TGCAGTGCTACCCCCGGACTAGCGGGAGGTCAAGAGACCCAGTACTTC
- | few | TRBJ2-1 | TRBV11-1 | CASSPPGASLGFF | TGTGCCAGCAGCCCGCCGGGGGCGAGCTTAGGGTTCTTC
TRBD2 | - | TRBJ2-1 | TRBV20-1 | CSARGFTSAIIDERFF | TGCAGTGCTAGAGGGTTCACTAGCGCGATTATCGATGAGCGGTTCTTC
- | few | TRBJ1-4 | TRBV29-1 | CSVGQMMNEKLFF | TGCAGCGTTGGGCAGATGATGAATGAAAAACTGTTTTTT
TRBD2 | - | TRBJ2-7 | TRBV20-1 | CSSGLAGYEQYF | TGCAGTTCGGGACTAGCGGGATACGAGCAGTACTTC
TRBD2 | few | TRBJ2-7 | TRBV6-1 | CASREAGTNEQYF | TGTGCCAGCAGGGAAGCCGGGACTAACGAGCAGTACTTC
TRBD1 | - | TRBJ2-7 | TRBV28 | CASSSPGQGNEQYF | TGTGCCAGCAGTTCGCCGGGACAGGGGAACGAGCAGTACTTC
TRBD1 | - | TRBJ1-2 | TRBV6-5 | CASSYSDRGDGYTF | TGTGCCAGCAGTTACAGCGACAGGGGTGATGGCTACACCTTC
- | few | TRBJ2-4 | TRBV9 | CASSPLGGAKNIQYF | TGTGCCAGCAGCCCCCTCGGGGGAGCCAAAAACATTCAGTACTTC
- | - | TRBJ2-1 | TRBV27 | CASSLYGSYNEQFF | TGTGCCAGCAGTCTGTATGGGAGCTACAATGAGCAGTTCTTC
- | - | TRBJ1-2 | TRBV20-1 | CSAGGSSAGNYGYTF | TGCAGTGCTGGAGGGTCTTCAGCAGGAAACTATGGCTACACCTTC
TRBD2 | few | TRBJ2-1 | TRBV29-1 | CSVVLAGGSYNEQFF | TGCAGCGTCGTTCTAGCGGGAGGTTCTTACAATGAGCAGTTCTTC
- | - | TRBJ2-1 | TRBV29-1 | CSVQGEQFF | TGCAGCGTTCAGGGTGAGCAGTTCTTC
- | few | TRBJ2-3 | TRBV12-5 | CASGLFSGSSTDTQYF | TGTGCTAGTGGTTTGTTCAGCGGGTCTAGCACAGATACGCAGTATTTT
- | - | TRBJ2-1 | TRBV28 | CASSSQGNYNEQFF | TGTGCCAGCAGTTCACAGGGAAACTACAATGAGCAGTTCTTC
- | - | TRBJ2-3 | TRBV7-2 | CASSLATTESTDTQYF | TGTGCCAGCAGCTTAGCGACGACGGAGAGCACAGATACGCAGTATTTT
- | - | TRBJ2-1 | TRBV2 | CASSRAGPPTYNEQFF | TGTGCCAGCAGCAGAGCTGGACCCCCAACTTACAATGAGCAGTTCTTC
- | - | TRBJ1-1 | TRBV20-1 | CSALRGTGEAFF | TGCAGTGCCCTAAGGGGAACGGGTGAAGCTTTCTTT
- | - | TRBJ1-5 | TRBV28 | CASRRNSNQPQHF | TGTGCCAGCAGGCGAAATAGCAATCAGCCCCAGCATTTT
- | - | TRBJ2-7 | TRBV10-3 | CAISDVRGCEQYF | TGTGCCATCAGTGATGTTCGGGGGTGCGAGCAGTACTTC
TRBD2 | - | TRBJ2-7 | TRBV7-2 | CASSLPSGRASYEQYF | TGTGCCAGCAGCTTACCTAGCGGGAGGGCCTCCTACGAGCAGTACTTC
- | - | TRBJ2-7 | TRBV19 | CASSTGTLATDEQYF | TGTGCCAGTAGTACCGGGACGCTCGCTACTGACGAGCAGTACTTC
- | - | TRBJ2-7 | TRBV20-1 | CSASSAVSRYEQYF | TGCAGTGCTAGTTCAGCGGTGAGCCGCTACGAGCAGTACTTC
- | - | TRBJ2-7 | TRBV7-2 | CASSSRQMNEQYF | TGTGCCAGCAGCTCAAGACAAATGAATGAGCAGTACTTC
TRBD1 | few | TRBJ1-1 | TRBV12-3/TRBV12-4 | CASSFAVDREFLNTEAFF | TGTGCCAGCAGTTTTGCGGTGGACAGGGAATTTTTGAACACTGAAGCTTTCTTT
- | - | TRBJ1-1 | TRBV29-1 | CSVEVRTANTEAFF | TGCAGCGTTGAAGTTCGGACAGCAAACACTGAAGCTTTCTTT
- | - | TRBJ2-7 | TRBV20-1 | CSARAGGPSSYEQYF | TGCAGTGCTAGAGCTGGTGGGCCGAGCTCCTACGAGCAGTACTTC
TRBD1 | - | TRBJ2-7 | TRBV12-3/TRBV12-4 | CASSSFGTDRYEQYF | TGTGCCAGCAGTTCTTTCGGGACAGACCGCTACGAGCAGTACTTC
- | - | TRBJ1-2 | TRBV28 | CASSWGNGYTF | TGTGCCAGCAGTTGGGGGAATGGCTACACCTTC
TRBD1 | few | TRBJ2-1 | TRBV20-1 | CSASRSTGGQNNEQFF | TGCAGTGCTAGTAGGTCGACAGGGGGCCAGAACAATGAGCAGTTCTTC
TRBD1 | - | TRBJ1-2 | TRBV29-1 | CSVIDRAANYGYTF | TGCAGCGTTATAGACAGGGCTGCGAACTATGGCTACACCTTC
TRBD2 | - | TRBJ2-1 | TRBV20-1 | CSASTSGIGEHEQFF | TGCAGTGCTAGCACTAGCGGGATAGGTGAACATGAGCAGTTCTTC
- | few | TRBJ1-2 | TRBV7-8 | CASSLDANSGYTF | TGTGCCAGCAGCTTAGATGCTAACTCTGGCTACACCTTC
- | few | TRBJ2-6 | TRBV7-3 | CASSLDVSGANVLTF | TGTGCCAGCAGCTTAGATGTCTCTGGGGCCAACGTCCTGACTTTC
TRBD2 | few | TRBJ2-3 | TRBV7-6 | CASSLGLAGRTDTQYF | TGTGCCAGCAGCTTAGGACTAGCGGGACGGACAGATACGCAGTATTTT
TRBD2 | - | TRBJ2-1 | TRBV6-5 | CASSSLAGGQFSSYNEQFF | TGTGCCAGCAGTTCACTAGCGGGAGGGCAGTTTAGCTCCTACAATGAGCAGTTCTTC
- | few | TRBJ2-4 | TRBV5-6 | CASSFGTGGNIQYF | TGTGCCAGCAGCTTTGGGACTGGCGGGAACATTCAGTACTTC
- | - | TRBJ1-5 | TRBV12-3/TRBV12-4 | CASSFSSEINQPQHF | TGTGCCAGCAGTTTCAGCTCGGAAATTAATCAGCCCCAGCATTTT
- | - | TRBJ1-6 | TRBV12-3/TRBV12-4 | CASSSNTWAGDSPLHF | TGTGCCAGCAGCTCTAACACTTGGGCTGGGGATTCACCCCTCCACTTT
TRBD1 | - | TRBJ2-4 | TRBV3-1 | CASWGRGQNIQYF | TGTGCCAGCTGGGGCAGGGGGCAAAACATTCAGTACTTC
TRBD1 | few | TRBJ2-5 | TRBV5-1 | CASSPLGQGRETQYF | TGCGCCAGCAGCCCCCTGGGACAGGGACGAGAGACCCAGTACTTC
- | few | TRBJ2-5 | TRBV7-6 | CASSSQDQETQYF | TGTGCCAGCAGCTCCCAGGATCAAGAGACCCAGTACTTC
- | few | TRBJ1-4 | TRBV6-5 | CASSYSERNEKLFF | TGTGCCAGCAGTTATTCCGAGAGAAATGAAAAACTGTTTTTT
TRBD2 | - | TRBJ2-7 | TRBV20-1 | CSARSSSGPSYEQYF | TGCAGTGCTAGAAGCTCTAGCGGACCCTCCTACGAGCAGTACTTC
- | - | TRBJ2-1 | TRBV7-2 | CASSFCARDCSYNEQFF | TGTGCCAGCAGCTTTTGTGCCCGGGACTGCTCCTACAATGAGCAGTTCTTC
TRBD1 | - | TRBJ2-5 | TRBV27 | CASSLWAQGGETQYF | TGTGCCAGCAGTTTATGGGCACAGGGGGGAGAGACCCAGTACTTC
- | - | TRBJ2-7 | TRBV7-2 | CASSPYDRPPYEQYF | TGTGCCAGCAGCCCTTACGACAGGCCTCCCTACGAGCAGTACTTC
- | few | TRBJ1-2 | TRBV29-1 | CSVDLGNGYTF | TGCAGCGTTGACTTGGGAAATGGCTACACCTTC
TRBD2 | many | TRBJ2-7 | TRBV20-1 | CSAQGKQGAGEWYEQYF | TGCAGTGCTCAAGGAAAACAAGGGGCGGGAGAGTGGTACGAGCAGTACTTC
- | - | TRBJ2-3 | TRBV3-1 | CASSHGYGTDTQYF | TGTGCCAGCAGCCACGGTTATGGCACAGATACGCAGTATTTT